The rows below give T cell receptor beta chains drawn from one sample of a study of CD8 T cells in Susac syndrome. TCRdb reanalysed the immunoSEQ multiplex PCR reads using MiXCR and keeps one entry per CDR3 protein. This sample yields 150,000 to 200,000 distinct CDR3 sequences, of which 93% are seen a single time; more than 0.11% belongs to the top ten. Sequencing used CD4+ T cells from PBMCs. Receptor source: a human donor in good health. CDR3s include the opening cysteine and the closing phenylalanine or tryptophan. The D gene is left open where the match is weak. The size of a clone is reported for some rows only, either as once, few or many, or as a class for expanded clones.

d_call	v_call	clone_size	j_call	cdr3_nt	cdr3_aa
-	TRBV6-2/TRBV6-3	-	TRBJ2-1	TGTGCCAGCAGTGACCGACCCCCCCGGGTCTCCTACAATGAGCAGTTCTTC	CASSDRPPRVSYNEQFF
-	TRBV18	-	TRBJ1-2	TGTGCCAGCTCACCCCCCGGAAGGCCCAACTATGGCTACACCTTC	CASSPPGRPNYGYTF
TRBD1	TRBV29-1	-	TRBJ1-5	TGCAGCGCAGGACAGGGTACCGATCAGCCCCAGCATTTT	CSAGQGTDQPQHF
TRBD1	TRBV20-1	-	TRBJ1-2	TGCAGTGCGAAACCGGGACAGGAGAACTATGGCTACACCTTC	CSAKPGQENYGYTF
-	TRBV4-1	-	TRBJ1-4	TGCGCCAGCAGCCAAGCGCCGGGGGCGGAAAAACTGTTTTTT	CASSQAPGAEKLFF
-	TRBV29-1	-	TRBJ2-5	TGCAGCTCCCGCAGGGAGGAGACCCAGTACTTC	CSSRREETQYF
TRBD1	TRBV12-3/TRBV12-4	-	TRBJ1-5	TGTGCCAGCACTCCGACAGGGGGACAGCCCCAGCATTTT	CASTPTGGQPQHF
-	TRBV5-1	-	TRBJ2-2	TGCGCCAGCAGCTCGGACAGAGACACCGGGGAGCTGTTTTTT	CASSSDRDTGELFF
TRBD1	TRBV20-1	-	TRBJ2-7	TGCAGTTGGAAAAGGGACAGCAGCTCCTACGAGCAGTACTTC	CSWKRDSSSYEQYF
TRBD1	TRBV4-2	-	TRBJ2-5	TGTGCCAGCAGCCCCGGGACAGGGGCCGGACTAGTCCGAGAGACCCAGTACTTC	CASSPGTGAGLVRETQYF
-	TRBV5-4	-	TRBJ2-5	TGTGCCAGCAGCTTGGCCCCCTTGACAGAAAGGGAAGAGACCCAGTACTTC	CASSLAPLTEREETQYF
TRBD2	TRBV3-1	-	TRBJ2-3	TGTGCCAGCAGCAAACGAGTCGGGGGGGCCGGCACAGATACGCAGTATTTT	CASSKRVGGAGTDTQYF
-	TRBV19	-	TRBJ1-1	TGTGCCAGTAGTCCCCGGGCCCACACTGAAGCTTTCTTT	CASSPRAHTEAFF
-	TRBV12-3/TRBV12-4	-	TRBJ1-5	TGTGCCAGCAGTTTTGAACAGCCCCAGCATTTT	CASSFEQPQHF
TRBD1	TRBV20-1	-	TRBJ1-1	TGCAGTGCTAGAAGGGGGACAGGGAACACTGAAGCTTTCTTT	CSARRGTGNTEAFF
TRBD2	TRBV2	-	TRBJ2-2	TGTGCCAGCACCACAGCGGGGGTCGACACCGGGGAGCTGTTTTTT	CASTTAGVDTGELFF
-	TRBV3-1	-	TRBJ2-4	TGTGCCAGCAGCCAAGAGGGCGGACAGTCAAACATTCAGTACTTC	CASSQEGGQSNIQYF
-	TRBV19	-	TRBJ1-5	TGTGCCAGTAGTTATGAAGGCACTCAGCCCCAGCATTTT	CASSYEGTQPQHF
-	TRBV7-7	once	TRBJ2-5	TGTGCCAGCAGCTTAGCGCAGGGAGAGACCCAGTACTTC	CASSLAQGETQYF
TRBD1	TRBV29-1	-	TRBJ1-5	TGCAGCGTTGTTGAGGGGGCCGGTCAGCCCCAGCATTTT	CSVVEGAGQPQHF
TRBD1	TRBV6-6	-	TRBJ1-4	TGTGCCAGCAGCCCAGGGGGGTCTAATGAAAAACTGTTTTTT	CASSPGGSNEKLFF
TRBD1	TRBV2	-	TRBJ2-7	TGTGCCAGCAGGCCGGGACAGGGGGCCTACGAGCAGTACTTC	CASRPGQGAYEQYF
-	TRBV30	-	TRBJ1-1	TGTGCCTGGAGTAGGGGATCGAACACTGAAGCTTTCTTT	CAWSRGSNTEAFF
-	TRBV5-1	-	TRBJ1-2	TGCGCCAGCAGCTTCGGGGCAGGTGAAAGCTATGGCTACACCTTC	CASSFGAGESYGYTF
-	TRBV9	-	TRBJ2-3	TGTGCCAGCAGCGTAGGCGTTCTGAGGCCAGATACGCAGTATTTT	CASSVGVLRPDTQYF
TRBD2	TRBV4-1	-	TRBJ2-1	TGCGCCAGCACTAGCGGGGTGAGCTCCTACAATGAGCAGTTCTTC	CASTSGVSSYNEQFF
TRBD1	TRBV5-1	-	TRBJ1-5	TGCGCCAGCAGCGCGGGACAGAATCAGCCCCAGCATTTT	CASSAGQNQPQHF
-	TRBV20-1	once	TRBJ2-4	TGCAGTGCTCAAGCTTTGACCAAAAACATTCAGTACTTC	CSAQALTKNIQYF
-	TRBV6-2/TRBV6-3	-	TRBJ1-1	TGTGCCAGCACCCCGGGAAACATGAACACTGAAGCTTTCTTT	CASTPGNMNTEAFF
-	TRBV14	-	TRBJ2-1	TGTGCCAGCAGCCAACGGATCCTACAGGGTCTCGATGAGCAGTTCTTC	CASSQRILQGLDEQFF
-	TRBV19	-	TRBJ2-7	TGTGCCAGTAGTAGGGGACGCGAATACGAGCAGTACTTC	CASSRGREYEQYF
TRBD1	TRBV29-1	-	TRBJ1-4	TGCAGCGTTCGACAGGGGGGCGAAAAACTGTTTTTT	CSVRQGGEKLFF
TRBD1	TRBV2	-	TRBJ2-7	TGTGCCAGCCGGGACAGGGGATACGAGCAGTACTTC	CASRDRGYEQYF
-	TRBV18	few	TRBJ2-7	TGTGCCAGCTCACCACGGGACGAGCAGTACTTC	CASSPRDEQYF
-	TRBV6-5	-	TRBJ1-1	TGTGCCAGCAGTTACAGCCGAGACACTGAAGCTTTCTTT	CASSYSRDTEAFF
TRBD1	TRBV12-3/TRBV12-4	-	TRBJ2-7	TGTGCCAGCACCGGGACAGGGACCTACGAGCAGTACTTC	CASTGTGTYEQYF
TRBD1	TRBV7-3	-	TRBJ2-2	TGTGCCAGCAGCCATTCAATGGACAGGGTCGCCGGGGAGCTGTTTTTT	CASSHSMDRVAGELFF
TRBD1	TRBV2	-	TRBJ2-1	TGTGCCACCTCGGGACAGGGGGCAGGTGAGCAGTTCTTC	CATSGQGAGEQFF
-	TRBV20-1	-	TRBJ2-7	TGCAGTTTGACCCTGGCGGGCTCCTACGAGCAGTACTTC	CSLTLAGSYEQYF
-	TRBV7-9	-	TRBJ2-6	TGTGCCAGCAGCTTAGCCGGGGTGGGGAAGTCTGGGGCCAACGTCCTGACTTTC	CASSLAGVGKSGANVLTF
TRBD2	TRBV28	-	TRBJ2-5	TGTGCCAGCAGTTTACAGCTAGCGGGGGGGCTGGGGGAGACCCAGTACTTC	CASSLQLAGGLGETQYF
-	TRBV29-1	-	TRBJ2-6	TGCAGCGTGCTAGGGGGATCCTACTCTGGGGCCAACGTCCTGACTTTC	CSVLGGSYSGANVLTF
TRBD1	TRBV7-2	-	TRBJ1-2	TGTGCCAGCAGCCCTCGACAGGGAGGGTATGGCTACACCTTC	CASSPRQGGYGYTF
-	TRBV6-6	-	TRBJ2-1	TGTGCCAGCATGGTGCCCACAATAGCCGATGAGCAGTTCTTC	CASMVPTIADEQFF
-	TRBV19	-	TRBJ2-4	TGTGCCAGTAGTCTAACTCCAAGGGCCCCCAAAAACATTCAGTACTTC	CASSLTPRAPKNIQYF
TRBD2	TRBV10-3	-	TRBJ2-1	TGTGCCATCCCTAGCGGGGGGGCCTTTGACGATACAGAGCAGTTCTTC	CAIPSGGAFDDTEQFF
-	TRBV7-6	-	TRBJ2-5	TGTGCCAGCAGCCTTTCGGGACTTAGCGGACCAGAGACCCAGTACTTC	CASSLSGLSGPETQYF
-	TRBV7-2	-	TRBJ1-2	TGTGCCAGCAGCCCCCCCGGGGCGCGGAGCGGCTACACCTTC	CASSPPGARSGYTF
TRBD2	TRBV10-3	-	TRBJ2-3	TGTGCCACAAGACTAGCGGGGGCCCTAAGCACAGATACGCAGTATTTT	CATRLAGALSTDTQYF
-	TRBV7-9	-	TRBJ2-1	TGTGCCAGCAGCTGGATGGGGGGAGAGAATGAGCAGTTCTTC	CASSWMGGENEQFF